A single sample is the source of the 15 T cell receptor beta chains below, sequenced in a study of T-cell memory formation after mild COVID-19. TCRdb processed the 5' RACE reads anew with MiXCR; each CDR3 protein has one entry. The sample lists over 55,000 distinct CDR3 sequences; 8% to 9.5% were seen once. The sample taken for sequencing was PBMCs or a T cell subset sorted from them (not recorded which). These receptors were collected from a man between 18 and 35 years old who had mild COVID-19 (a few samples of this study predate the infection). Cell type and time point are not known.

This clonotype showed up many times. This rearrangement joins TRBV7-3 to TRBJ2-3; D remains unclear. V gave up 1 base and J gave up 0 bases, with 14 bases separating them. From germline, CDR1 is SGHTA and CDR2 FQGTGA. The CDR3 covers 17 residues. The CDR3 spells CASSLISAITSTDTQYF. The CDR3 DNA follows: TGTGCCAGCAGCTTAATCTCGGCTATCACTAGCACAGATACGCAGTATTTT.

V gene TRBV21-1 combines with J gene TRBJ2-7. TRBV21-1 is recorded as a pseudogene. CDR3 length: 9 amino acids. DNA for the CDR3: TGTGGGGACTCCTACGAGCAGTACTTC. It yields the protein CGDSYEQYF.

The chain joins TRBV7-2 to TRBJ1-2; D unresolved. V was clipped by 5 bases and J by 0 bases, with 10 bases between them. Per germline, CDR1 SGHTA and CDR2 FQGNSA. This CDR3 region has 14 residues. CDR3 DNA sequence: TGTGCCAGCAGCCCAAACAGTGCTAACTATGGCTACACCTTC. Translated: CASSPNSANYGYTF.

This clonotype was found a few times. The chain combines TRBV29-1 with TRBJ2-7; no reliable D call. V dropped 5 bases and J dropped 3 bases, with 14 bases sitting between them. The CDR3 runs to 13 residues. Germline loops: CDR1 SQVTM, CDR2 ANQGSEA. CDR3 bases: TGCAGCGTTCTCGGCCAGTCTCTCTACGAGCAGTACTTC. Translated: CSVLGQSLYEQYF.

DNA of the CDR3: TGCGCCAGCAGACAGGGGGCAAATCAGCCCCAGCATTTT. Its protein product is CASRQGANQPQHF. The chain joins TRBV5-1 to TRBJ1-5; 9 positions match TRBD1. The CDR3 contains 13 residues. The J segment lost 4 bases and the V segment lost 5 bases, leaving 1 base of the junction unmatched. Germline CDR1 is SGHRS and CDR2 is YFSETQ.

The V gene is TRBV5-6, the J gene TRBJ2-1; TRBD2 matches 9 bases. The CDR3 consists of 14 residues. Per the germline V gene, CDR1 is SGHDT and CDR2 is YYEEEE. With 0 bases clipped from V and 9 bases from J, the junction kept 4 bases outside the gene matches. The CDR3 protein is CASSLVRGGGEQFF. CDR3 DNA sequence: TGTGCCAGCAGCTTGGTGCGGGGGGGCGGTGAGCAGTTCTTC. Looking up the rest from reference TRBV5-6 and TRBJ2-1 gives the full variable domain: DAGVTQSPTHLIKTRGQQVTLRCSPKSGHDTVSWYQQALGQGPQFIFQYYEEEERQRGNFPDRFSGHQFPNYSSELNVNALLLGDSALYLCASSLVRGGGEQFFGPGTRLTVL.

This chain joins TRBV20-1 and TRBJ2-3; 8 nucleotides line up with TRBD2. In germline, CDR1 is DFQATT, CDR2 SNEGSKA (reference sequence). The CDR3 runs to 14 residues. V shed 3 bases and J 2 bases; nucleotides not matched to a gene: 4. The CDR3 reads CSASGGAVTDTQYF. The CDR3 coding sequence is TGCAGTGCTAGCGGGGGGGCCGTCACAGATACGCAGTATTTT.

V and J are TRBV6-2 or TRBV6-3 and TRBJ2-3, with 8 nucleotides matching TRBD1. V dropped 4 bases and J dropped 2; count of bases not matched to a gene: 5. Germline CDR1 and CDR2: MNHEY and SVGEGT. The CDR3 sequence is 15 residues long. CDR3 nucleotides: TGTGCCAGCAGTTTCCGGGACAGGTACACAGATACGCAGTATTTT. Amino acids: CASSFRDRYTDTQYF.

This clonotype has only a few counts. The gene calls are TRBV28 and TRBJ2-5; D is perhaps TRBD1 (5 bases). There are 13 residues in the CDR3. Trimming shortened V by 6 bases and J by 1 base, and 9 bases separated the two germline ends. The germline gives CDR1 MDHEN, CDR2 SYDVKM. This chain's CDR3 is CASRPQGQETQYF. CDR3 DNA sequence: TGTGCCAGCAGGCCCCAGGGCCAAGAGACCCAGTACTTC. The whole variable domain, filled in from reference TRBV28 and TRBJ2-5, reads DVKVTQSSRYLVKRTGEKVFLECVQDMDHENMFWYRQDPGLGLRLIYFSYDVKMKEKGDIPEGYSVSREKKERFSLILESASTNQTSMYLCASRPQGQETQYFGPGTRLLVL.

This clonotype was observed at least ten times. This sequence joins TRBV11-3 and TRBJ2-1; D possibly matches TRBD1 or TRBD2 (6 bases each). The CDR3 totals 14 residues. CDR1 and CDR2 from the germline V gene are SGHNT and YENEEA. The V end was cut by 5 bases, the J end by 3 bases, with 11 bases between. The CDR3 sequence: CASSLGGLYNEQFF. In DNA form, the CDR3 reads TGTGCCAGCAGCCTCGGGGGCCTCTACAATGAGCAGTTCTTC.

This clonotype appeared a few times. The chain couples TRBV20-1 to TRBJ2-4; D remains unclear. This CDR3 is 14 amino acids long. Trimming took 5 bases from V and 0 from J, leaving 11 bases between them. Germline lookup yields CDR1 DFQATT and CDR2 SNEGSKA (reference sequence). CDR3 coding DNA: TGCAGTGCTCCACAACCAGGAGCCAAAAACATTCAGTACTTC. Translated, it gives CSAPQPGAKNIQYF.

J is TRBJ1-5 and V is TRBV28; D is unresolved. The CDR3 totals 13 residues. Germline CDR1 and CDR2: MDHEN and SYDVKM. The V end was cut by 11 bases, the J end by 5 bases, with 16 bases between. This CDR3 is CAHSGLTYQPQHF. The DNA for the CDR3 is TGTGCCCACTCTGGGTTGACGTATCAGCCCCAGCATTTT. The variable domain in full, completed from reference TRBV28 and TRBJ1-5, reads DVKVTQSSRYLVKRTGEKVFLECVQDMDHENMFWYRQDPGLGLRLIYFSYDVKMKEKGDIPEGYSVSREKKERFSLILESASTNQTSMYLCAHSGLTYQPQHFGDGTRLSIL.

This clonotype showed up just a few times. The chain links TRBV7-2 to TRBJ2-7, with 11 bases fitting TRBD1. CDR1 SGHTA and CDR2 FQGNSA come from the germline V gene. The junction had 5 bases not matched to a gene; V was cut back by 6 bases and J by 4 bases. The CDR3 runs 14 residues. Here the CDR3 reads CASSRTGGSYEQYV. The CDR3 DNA is TGTGCCAGCAGTCGGACAGGGGGCTCGTACGAGCAGTACGTC.

The CDR3 bases are TGTGCCAGCAGTTTATCGGAGGGTGACATTCAGTACTTC. Translated: CASSLSEGDIQYF. The V and J genes are TRBV12-3 or TRBV12-4 and TRBJ2-4; tentatively, D is TRBD2 (6 bases). V dropped 2 bases and J dropped 8 bases, with 10 bases sitting between them. The CDR3 runs 13 residues.

This clonotype showed up many times. The chain is built from TRBV7-2 and TRBJ2-3; TRBD1 matches at 8 bases. This CDR3 spans 16 amino acids. Germline V gene data show CDR1 as SGHTA and CDR2 as FQGNSA. Unmatched junction bases numbered 8, after V lost 5 bases and J lost 1 base. The CDR3 sequence: CASSAQGASRTDTQYF. CDR3 in DNA: TGTGCCAGCAGCGCGCAGGGGGCCAGCCGCACAGATACGCAGTATTTT.